One and the same sample provided the 11 T cell receptor beta chains below, sequenced in a study of blood T cell repertoires in COVID-19. TCRdb's copy holds only in-frame clones and misses some; the assay was immunoSEQ multiplex PCR. The top ten hold roughly 12% of the sample, which has 240,000 or so clones, about 82% seen once. The source material was peripheral blood. The receptors originated from an elderly man with acute or convalescent COVID-19.

The genes are TRBV2 and TRBJ2-7, with 12 nucleotides matching TRBD2. Germline V CDR1 and CDR2: SNHLY, FYNNEI. This CDR3 spans 15 amino acids. V gave up 6 bases and J gave up 6 bases; unmatched junction bases: 9. CDR3 DNA: TGTGCCAGCAGCGCCCTGACTAGCGGGAGCGGCGAGCAGTACTTC. The encoded protein is CASSALTSGSGEQYF.

CDR3 DNA: TGTGCCAGCAGCCCTCGTCGGTCCCAGGTCTATGGCTACACCTTC. Protein: CASSPRRSQVYGYTF. The chain combines TRBV3-1 (or the pseudogene TRBV3-2) with TRBJ1-2; D gene ambiguous. Per the germline V gene, CDR1 is LGHDT and CDR2 is YNNKEL (reference sequence). Trimming removed 4 bases from V and 4 bases from J, with 16 bases in between. The CDR3 spans 15 residues.

This clone showed up just once. The rearrangement joins TRBV27 to TRBJ1-1; TRBD1 might be the D (6 bases). The germline V gene has CDR1 MNHEY and CDR2 SMNVEV (reference sequence). The CDR3 consists of 13 residues. The V gene lost 6 bases and the J gene lost 5 bases, with 13 bases spanning the gap. CDR3 region: CASRPLGGTEAFF. CDR3 DNA: TGTGCCAGCAGACCTTTAGGGGGTACTGAAGCTTTCTTT.

Note on this clone: Relative to the germline gene, one junction end is altered; a read error may explain this. J is TRBJ2-5 and V is TRBV7-7; 10 nucleotides line up with TRBD1. Germline-derived CDR1 and CDR2 are SSHAT and FNYEAQ (reference sequence). The CDR3 sequence is 16 residues long. Here the CDR3 reads CASSEFDRGLSETQYF. Written as DNA, the CDR3 is TGTGCTAGCAGCGAGTTTGACAGGGGGCTAAGTGAGACCCAGTACTTC.

V and J are TRBV5-1 and TRBJ2-7, with 7 bases matching TRBD2. CDR1 is SGHRS, CDR2 YFSETQ, per germline. The length of the CDR3 is 15 residues. V dropped 4 bases and J dropped 4; count of bases not matched to a gene: 11. The DNA of the CDR3 is TGCGCCAGCAGCCCGTATGGACGGGAGGAATACGAGCAGTACTTC. Its translation is CASSPYGREEYEQYF.

This chain uses TRBV6-4 with TRBJ2-1; maybe TRBD2 (5 bases). The CDR3 extends over 16 amino acids. The ends were cut back, 0 bases at V and 6 bases at J, with 15 bases in the middle. From germline, CDR1 is MRHNA and CDR2 SNTAGT. CDR3 residues: CASSDSVGSGRNEQFF. Written as DNA, the CDR3 is TGTGCCAGCAGTGACTCTGTTGGGAGTGGGCGCAATGAGCAGTTCTTC.

DNA of the CDR3: TGTGCCAGCAGCCTGGAGGGGAGGGAAGGCACTGAAGCTTTCTTT. Its protein is CASSLEGREGTEAFF. The chain recombines TRBV5-5 with TRBJ1-1, with a weak D call TRBD1 (5 bases). The V gene lost 4 bases and the J gene lost 4 bases, with 17 bases spanning the gap. The CDR3 has 15 amino acids. Germline V gene data show CDR1 as SGHKS and CDR2 as YYEKEE (reference sequence).

This chain links TRBV7-9 with TRBJ1-5; 11 bases fit TRBD1. V was pared by 4 bases and J by 6 bases, with 2 bases of the junction left unmatched. CDR3 length: 14 amino acids. Germline values: CDR1 SEHNR, CDR2 FQNEAQ (reference sequence). Here the CDR3 DNA reads TGTGCCAGCAGCTCCGGGACAGGGGGTCAGCCCCAGCATTTT. The encoded protein is CASSSGTGGQPQHF. Together with reference TRBV7-9 and TRBJ1-5, the CDR3 gives the full variable domain: DTGVSQNPRHKITKRGQNVTFRCDPISEHNRLYWYRQTLGQGPEFLTYFQNEAQLEKSRLLSDRFSAERPKGSFSTLEIQRTEQGDSAMYLCASSSGTGGQPQHFGDGTRLSIL.

This clone was counted once. The chain links TRBV11-1 to TRBJ1-1, with D uncertain. Germline loops: CDR1 SGHAT, CDR2 FQDESV (reference sequence). V was clipped by 3 bases and J by 2 bases, with 10 bases between them. The CDR3 contains 14 residues. CDR3 sequence: CASSLWPGNTEAFF. The CDR3, as DNA: TGTGCCAGCAGCTTGTGGCCAGGAAACACTGAAGCTTTCTTT.

The CDR3 protein is CASSSQWGQGNSPLHF. The CDR3 region has the DNA TGTGCCAGCAGCTCCCAGTGGGGACAGGGGAATTCACCCCTCCACTTT. V usage is TRBV7-9 and J usage is TRBJ1-6, with 10 bases identical to TRBD1. Germline values: CDR1 SEHNR, CDR2 FQNEAQ (reference sequence). With V trimmed by 4 bases and J by 7 bases, 7 bases remained unmatched. This CDR3 contains 16 residues.

The rearrangement uses TRBV7-9 and TRBJ2-1; TRBD2 aligns across 8 bases. Trimming took 5 bases from V and 4 from J; bases not matched to a gene: 13. CDR1 is SEHNR, CDR2 FQNEAQ, per germline (reference sequence). The CDR3 is 17 amino acids. CDR3 nucleotide sequence: TGTGCCAGCAGCGAAGGGGGGCTAGCGGGTCGATACAATGAGCAGTTCTTC. This sequence encodes CASSEGGLAGRYNEQFF.